The clone carrying this T cell receptor (beta chain) was picked up many times. With a J-beta primer mix and a sample-barcoded 5' primer, a second PCR ran roughly 6 to 11 cycles. Sequencing yielded, for each sample, at least 2.5 million paired-end reads carrying CDR3. Via MiXCR, TCRdb re-called the 5' RACE reads, giving one row per CDR3 protein. The sample lists roughly 1.5 million distinct CDR3 sequences, roughly two fifths occurring once. The sample comes from a study of blood T cells in healthy people across ages. Trimming removed 2 bases from V and 2 bases from J; junction bases left unmatched: 2. The CDR3 is 14 residues long. The germline V gene has CDR1 MNHEY and CDR2 SMNVEV (reference sequence). The donors, aged about 6 to 100, were healthy Caucasians from Russia.

This receptor was taken from a woman between 18 and 29 years old in good health. Sequencing was performed on blood. The chain joins TRBV27 to TRBJ2-7; 8 nucleotides agree with TRBD2. This CDR3 reads CASSLAGGAYEQYF. CDR3 coding DNA: TGTGCCAGCAGTTTAGCGGGGGGCGCCTACGAGCAGTACTTC.